Sequencing of this T cell receptor beta chain was carried out in a study of cytomegalovirus exposure and HLA in healthy donors (dated by TCRdb to between 2016 and 2019). Looking at the study overall: According to a later analysis, the 120 or so validation repertoires were produced on the same platform as the approximately 620 repertoires of the first cohort. The study aimed to test whether signatures of past pathogen exposure could be identified by cataloging public T cell receptors. Besides the first cohort of about 730 subjects, a separate validation cohort made up of 95 to 150 different subjects was used. To predict cytomegalovirus infection status, the study brought together high-throughput TCR immunosequencing, statistical association of individual TCRs with disease status, and machine learning. The full study reports these points: Cytomegalovirus status was reported to be diagnosed by the classifier with high specificity and sensitivity in both the original and validation cohorts. A later analysis lacked HLA typing for the validation cohort, so it scored co-occurrence in that cohort across all 120 or so repertoires. In a later analysis, TCRs clustered in the first cohort were found to also tend to co-occur in the approximately 120 validation repertoires, with roughly 93% of cluster scores above 0. Most TCR sequences were observed very rarely across donors, whereas some public TCRs were present in many individuals. It was suggested by the authors that the approach could potentially be generalized to other disease states and immunological phenotypes. In vitro tests confirmed that three of the cytomegalovirus-associated TCR beta chains recognize cytomegalovirus antigens. The study gave a list of some 150 TCR beta chains associated with cytomegalovirus.

Regarding this clone: No cognate antigen has been identified for it. Per-base quality was not reported, and no clone a single base away is much larger than it.

The germline V gene yields MNHEY for CDR1 and SVGAGI for CDR2. V and J are trimmed by 4 bases and 4 bases, and the gene matches miss 3 bases of the junction. Counted from cysteine to phenylalanine, this CDR3 has 13 amino acids. Kept here is only the CDR3 DNA, which spans 39 bases and is read in frame from base 1. The method behind the library was the immunoSEQ multiplex PCR assay. The authors' analysis ran thus. A statistical classification framework was built for diagnosing cytomegalovirus status from the catalog of TCR beta chain sequences. In its TCRdb copy, this immuneACCESS table keeps in-frame sequences only and misses some clones. Where compared with another copy, unresolved V genes explain less than half of these, and the others have no known cause. V and J calls and clone size are copied from that table; D and trimming were computed from the DNA. Within this sample are tens of thousands of clones, with roughly 92% of them counted one time only. The top ten constitute about 0.63% of the sample.

The donors were included in the validation cohort of some 120 subjects, a group kept apart from the roughly 610-subject first cohort. The clonotype was recovered from a woman younger than 30 in good health and CMV-seronegative. The rearrangement joined TRBV6-5 to TRBJ1-2; 7 middle bases align to TRBD1. Sequenced material: PBMCs. The nucleotides read TGTGCCAGCAGTTTCGGACAGGCCTATGGCTACACCTTC. This gives the protein CASSFGQAYGYTF.